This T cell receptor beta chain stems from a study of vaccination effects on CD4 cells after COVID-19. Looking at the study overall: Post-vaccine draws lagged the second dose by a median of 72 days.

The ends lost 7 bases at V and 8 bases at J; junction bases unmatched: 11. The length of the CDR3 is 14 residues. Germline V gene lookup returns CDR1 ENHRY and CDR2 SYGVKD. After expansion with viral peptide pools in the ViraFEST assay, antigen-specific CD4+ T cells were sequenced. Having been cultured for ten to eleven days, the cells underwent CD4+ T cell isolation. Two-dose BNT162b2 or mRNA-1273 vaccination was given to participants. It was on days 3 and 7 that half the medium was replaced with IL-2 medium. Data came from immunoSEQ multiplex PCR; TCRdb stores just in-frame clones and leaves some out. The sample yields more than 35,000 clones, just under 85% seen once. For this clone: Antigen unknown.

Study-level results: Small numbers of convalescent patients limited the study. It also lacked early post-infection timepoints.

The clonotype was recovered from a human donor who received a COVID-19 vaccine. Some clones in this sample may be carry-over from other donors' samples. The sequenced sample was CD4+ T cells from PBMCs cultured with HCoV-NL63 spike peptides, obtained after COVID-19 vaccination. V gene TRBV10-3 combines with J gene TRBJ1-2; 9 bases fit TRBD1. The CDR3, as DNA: TGTGCCATCACCCCCGGGACAGGGCAGAGCGGCTACACCTTC. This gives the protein CAITPGTGQSGYTF.